One and the same sample provided the 20 T cell receptor beta chains below, sequenced in a study of blood T cells in healthy people across ages. Then a second PCR, running about 7 to 11 cycles, was carried out with a sample-barcoded 5' primer and a J-beta primer mix. MiXCR, run by TCRdb on the 5' RACE reads, gives a single entry per CDR3 protein. The table lists about 650,000 distinct CDR3 sequences, approximately 52% of them singletons. Material: blood. The source of these receptors is a woman older than 75 in good health.

The sample holds many counts of this clonotype. This chain joins TRBV28 and TRBJ2-1, with a tentative D call TRBD2 (5 bases). With 8 bases removed from V and 8 bases from J, the gap between germline ends came to 25 bases. Germline lookup yields CDR1 MDHEN and CDR2 SYDVKM. The CDR3 has 16 amino acids. Here the CDR3 DNA reads TGTGCCAGCTCTCAGGCGGGCGGAGTAGCCGACTATGAGCAGTTCTTC. Translated, it gives CASSQAGGVADYEQFF.

This rearrangement joins TRBV6-5 to TRBJ1-2, with TRBD1 matching 7 bases. The CDR3 loop spans 15 amino acids. Germline CDR1 reads MNHEY; CDR2 reads SVGAGI. Unmatched junction bases numbered 5, after V lost 1 base and J lost 3 bases. Here the CDR3 reads CASSYFRQGDYGYTF. The CDR3, as DNA: TGTGCCAGCAGTTACTTTAGACAGGGTGACTATGGCTACACCTTC.

The V gene is TRBV9, the J gene TRBJ2-5, with a tentative D call TRBD1 (5 bases). This CDR3 has 14 amino acids. Trimming stripped 10 bases from V and 2 bases from J, with 18 bases between. Germline CDR1 is SGDLS and CDR2 is YYNGEE. The CDR3 reads CAGSSRQRQETQYF. CDR3 nucleotide sequence: TGTGCCGGGTCCTCCCGACAGAGACAAGAGACCCAGTACTTC. The full variable domain, rest sourced from reference TRBV9 and TRBJ2-5, is DSGVTQTPKHLITATGQRVTLRCSPRSGDLSVYWYQQSLDQGLQFLIQYYNGEERAKGNILERFSAQQFPDLHSELNLSSLELGDSALYFCAGSSRQRQETQYFGPGTRLLVL.

The chain recombines TRBV5-1 with TRBJ2-6; the D is unclear. Germline CDR1 reads SGHRS; CDR2 reads YFSETQ. V was cut by 2 bases and J by 0 bases, with 9 bases left in between. The CDR3 is made up of 16 amino acids. CDR3 sequence reads: CASSLTASSGANVLTF. The CDR3 DNA reads TGCGCCAGCAGCTTAACAGCAAGCTCTGGGGCCAACGTCCTGACTTTC.

The V gene is TRBV5-1, the J gene TRBJ2-7; 7 positions agree with TRBD1. Trimming took 0 bases from V and 2 from J; bases not matched to a gene: 8. This CDR3 has 16 amino acids. From germline, CDR1 is SGHRS and CDR2 YFSETQ. DNA for the CDR3: TGCGCCAGCAGCTTGGCAGTAGGGGACAGAGCCTACGAGCAGTACTTC. It is translated as CASSLAVGDRAYEQYF.

The V and J genes are TRBV2 and TRBJ1-1; D is unresolved. Germline CDR1 SNHLY, CDR2 FYNNEI. Deletions cut 6 bases from V and 4 bases from J, with 12 bases between. The CDR3 spans 13 residues. CDR3 coding DNA: TGTGCCAGCAGCGCTGGGTATGGCACTGAAGCTTTCTTT. As protein: CASSAGYGTEAFF.

This sequence joins TRBV5-1 and TRBJ1-1; 8 positions match TRBD1. The trim removed 4 bases at V and 0 bases at J, leaving 2 bases unmatched. The CDR3 is made up of 14 amino acids. The germline gives CDR1 SGHRS, CDR2 YFSETQ. Here the CDR3 reads CASSPDRVNTEAFF. The DNA for the CDR3 is TGCGCCAGCAGCCCGGACAGGGTGAACACTGAAGCTTTCTTT.

Only a few counts were recorded for this clonotype. One base away lies a much larger clone, so this may be a sequencing read error. V and J are TRBV9 and TRBJ2-1, with 7 bases fitting TRBD2. This CDR3 contains 15 residues. CDR1 and CDR2 from the germline V gene are SGDLS and YYNGEE. The V and J ends lost 3 bases and 6 bases, in that order; junction bases with no gene match: 9. The CDR3 here is CASSAPQGGANEQFF. CDR3 coding DNA: TGTGCCAGCAGCGCCCCGCAGGGAGGGGCCAATGAGCAGTTCTTC.

The CDR3: CASSQGLTGHRGTSTDTQYF. In DNA, the CDR3 is TGCGCCAGCAGCCAAGGACTAACAGGGCATCGCGGTACTAGCACAGATACGCAGTATTTT. The gene calls are TRBV4-1 and TRBJ2-3, with D perhaps matching TRBD1 (6 bases). Germline loops: CDR1 MGHRA, CDR2 YSYEKL. The CDR3 is made up of 20 amino acids. V was trimmed by 1 base and J by 0 bases, leaving 23 bases between them.

This clonotype has a count of ten or more. The rearrangement joins TRBV5-1 to TRBJ1-2; D not certain. The germline gives CDR1 SGHRS, CDR2 YFSETQ. The germline V and J ends were trimmed by 0 bases and 4 bases, with 10 bases remaining between them. The CDR3 runs 14 residues. The CDR3 DNA sequence: TGCGCCAGCAGCTTGGCGGCAGGCCCCTATGGCTACACCTTC. Amino acids: CASSLAAGPYGYTF.

This clonotype was seen only a few times. This rearrangement joins TRBV6-6 to TRBJ1-2; D is ambiguous. Trimming cost V 7 bases and J 5 bases, with 8 bases left between them. The CDR3 consists of 11 residues. Germline V gene sequence: CDR1 MNHNY, CDR2 SVGAGI (reference sequence). CDR3 coding DNA: TGTGCCAGCACCCGTGGGTATGGCTACACCTTC. Translating it yields CASTRGYGYTF.

This sequence joins TRBV4-1 and TRBJ1-4, with unresolved D. Germline CDR1 and CDR2: MGHRA and YSYEKL. The CDR3 has 14 amino acids. Trimming pared 5 bases from V and 4 bases from J, leaving 11 bases between. This chain's CDR3 is CASSAGNLNEKLFF. The CDR3 nucleotides are TGCGCCAGCAGCGCGGGGAACCTTAATGAAAAACTGTTTTTT.

The CDR3 bases are TGCGCCAGCAGTAGTGGAACTTACCACACAGATACGCAGTATTTT. It specifies CASSSGTYHTDTQYF. This chain joins TRBV5-1 and TRBJ2-3; D not certain. The V gene lost 5 bases and the J gene lost 2 bases, with 15 bases spanning the gap. Germline CDR1 and CDR2: SGHRS and YFSETQ. The CDR3 runs to 15 residues. The full variable domain, with the rest looked up from reference TRBV5-1 and TRBJ2-3, is KAGVTQTPRYLIKTRGQQVTLSCSPISGHRSVSWYQQTPGQGLQFLFEYFSETQRNKGNFPGRFSGRQFSNSRSEMNVSTLELGDSALYLCASSSGTYHTDTQYFGPGTRLTVL.

This sequence joins TRBV28 and TRBJ2-1, with D possibly TRBD2 on 5 matching bases. This CDR3 comprises 14 residues. The V gene's germline CDR1 is MDHEN and CDR2 SYDVKM. V lost 8 bases and J 1 base, leaving 12 bases between the germline ends. CDR3 DNA sequence: TGTGCCAGCGCTCGGGGAACTTCCTACAATGAGCAGTTCTTC. Protein product: CASARGTSYNEQFF.

The chain joins TRBV5-4 to TRBJ2-5; TRBD1 matches at 9 bases. Trimming took 4 bases from V and 11 from J; bases not matched to a gene: 18. Germline V gene lookup returns CDR1 SGHNT and CDR2 YYREEE (reference sequence). There are 16 residues in the CDR3. CDR3 protein: CASSPGQGSRGNEQYF. CDR3 DNA: TGTGCCAGCAGCCCCGGACAGGGGAGTAGAGGCAATGAGCAGTACTTC.

The chain links TRBV7-2 to TRBJ2-3; D is unclear. The CDR3 spans 15 residues. Germline lookup yields CDR1 SGHTA and CDR2 FQGNSA. Trimming shortened V by 2 bases and J by 6 bases, and 15 bases separated the two germline ends. The CDR3 is CASSLWSLSEDTQYF. CDR3 sequence (DNA): TGTGCCAGCAGCTTATGGAGCCTCTCGGAGGATACGCAGTATTTT.

The chain carries TRBV4-3 and TRBJ2-7, with D uncertain. The DNA end is a closer match to TRBJ2-5, so the J assignment may be wrong. This CDR3 comprises 15 residues. In germline, CDR1 is LGHNA, CDR2 YSLEER. CDR3 nucleotides: TGCGCCAGCAGTTTGGGCCTCCTCACCCAAGAGACCCAGTACTTC. This translates into CASSLGLLTQETQYF.

This clonotype was recorded at least ten times. This sequence joins TRBV4-1 and TRBJ2-1, with a tentative D call TRBD1 (6 bases). Per the germline V gene, CDR1 is MGHRA and CDR2 is YSYEKL. This CDR3 has 15 amino acids. Trimming pared 9 bases from V and 6 bases from J, leaving 21 bases between. Here the CDR3 reads CASKTGHGASNEQFF. CDR3 in DNA: TGCGCCAGTAAAACGGGACATGGGGCCTCCAATGAGCAGTTCTTC.

In its sample, this clonotype was seen many times. The V gene is TRBV20-1, the J gene TRBJ2-1, with 7 bases lining up with TRBD1. Germline CDR1 and CDR2: DFQATT and SNEGSKA (reference sequence). The CDR3 runs to 14 residues. V lost 5 bases and J lost 7; bases outside the gene matches: 11. The CDR3 bases are TGCAGTGCTTTCGGAGTAGGGGGCGGGAATGAGCAGTTCTTC. It specifies CSAFGVGGGNEQFF.

This clonotype was seen ten or more times. V gene TRBV29-1 combines with J gene TRBJ2-1, with a tentative D call TRBD1 (5 bases). Germline CDR1 is SQVTM and CDR2 is ANQGSEA. Between the trimmed V and J ends, which lost 7 bases and 8 bases, there was a span of 24 bases. The CDR3 spans 15 residues. The CDR3 DNA reads as TGCAGCGCTGTAGGGGTCTCGTCAGGCTTCGATGAGCAGTTCTTC. This sequence encodes CSAVGVSSGFDEQFF.